The sequence of this TCR beta chain was determined in a study of cytomegalovirus exposure and HLA in healthy donors. Study-level background: Clustering assigned about 76% of the approximately 390 genotyped donors to the Caucasian-associated ancestry cluster.

CDR3 length equals 15 residues. The V end was cut by 3 bases, the J end by 6 bases, with 18 bases between. Germline CDR1 and CDR2: KGHSH and LQKENI. Study-wide findings and caveats: The study flagged some 180 TCR beta chains as cytomegalovirus-associated. Other equally common chains were less clonally expanded than HLA-associated TCR beta chains, a later analysis showed. It was reportedly the case that the classifier diagnosed cytomegalovirus status with high specificity and sensitivity.

PCR primers comprised 60 Vbeta and 13 Jbeta primers. Method: immunoSEQ multiplex PCR; TCRdb's copy keeps in-frame clones and lacks some. The profile shows 150,000 to 200,000 clones, 80% to 85% of them singletons. Notes on this clone: Its matching antigen is unknown.

The clonotype was recovered from a boy between 2 and 10 years old in good health and CMV-seronegative. The sample taken for sequencing was PBMCs. The chain carries TRBV18 and TRBJ2-7, with TRBD2 as a possible D gene (6 bases). CDR3 bases: TGTGCCAGCTCACCGCGGGCCGCGCGGGGCGTCGAGCAGTACGTC. The encoded protein is CASSPRAARGVEQYV.